This note documents a single T cell receptor (beta chain) sequence. This entry belongs to a study of T cell repertoires in cytomegalovirus infection. Study-level information: It can be stated that public TCR beta signatures indicated CMV infection as well as a matching HLA type.

TCRdb analysed the reads with MiXCR anew, one entry per CDR3 protein. The sample has under 850,000 distinct CDR3 sequences; under 40% are singletons. This CDR3 has 15 residues. With V trimmed by 1 base and J by 7 bases, 4 bases remained unmatched. Germline CDR1 SGHTA, CDR2 FQGNSA. The rearrangement uses TRBV7-2 and TRBJ2-3, with TRBD1 matching over 11 bases. The sequence derives from a human donor in good health (CMV status not recorded). Some clones in this sample may be carry-over from other donors' samples. The sample taken for sequencing was PBMCs. The CDR3 DNA is TGTGCCAGCAGCTTAGGGGACAGGGGGACGAATACGCAGTATTTT. Residues: CASSLGDRGTNTQYF. Full variable domain (remainder filled in from reference TRBV7-2 and TRBJ2-3): GAGVSQSPSNKVTEKGKDVELRCDPISGHTALYWYRQSLGQGLEFLIYFQGNSAPDKSGLPSDRFSAERTGGSVSTLTIQRTQQEDSAVYLCASSLGDRGTNTQYFGPGTRLTVL.